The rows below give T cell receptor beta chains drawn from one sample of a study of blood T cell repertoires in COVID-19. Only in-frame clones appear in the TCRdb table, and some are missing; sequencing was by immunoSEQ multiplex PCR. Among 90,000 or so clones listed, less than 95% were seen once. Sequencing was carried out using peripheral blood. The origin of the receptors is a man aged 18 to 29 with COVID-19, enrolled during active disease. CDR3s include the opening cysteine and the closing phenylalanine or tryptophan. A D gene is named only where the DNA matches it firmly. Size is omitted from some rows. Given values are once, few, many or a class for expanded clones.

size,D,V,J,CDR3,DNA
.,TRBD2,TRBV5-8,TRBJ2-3,CASSYWTSGRISSTDTQYF,TGTGCCAGCAGCTATTGGACTAGCGGGAGGATATCTAGCACAGATACGCAGTATTTT
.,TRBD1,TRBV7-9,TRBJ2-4,CASSRRTGENIQYF,TGTGCCAGCAGCCGCCGGACAGGGGAAAACATTCAGTACTTC
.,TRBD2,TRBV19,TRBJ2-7,CASSIAGGHDEQYF,TGTGCCAGTAGTATAGCGGGAGGGCACGACGAGCAGTACTTC
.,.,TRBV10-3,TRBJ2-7,CAISEGGRNEQYF,TGTGCCATCAGTGAGGGGGGGAGGAACGAGCAGTACTTC
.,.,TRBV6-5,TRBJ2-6,CASSYATAGANVLTF,TGTGCCAGCAGTTACGCGACTGCTGGGGCCAACGTCCTGACTTTC
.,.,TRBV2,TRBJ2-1,CASRAGTALLGGTYNEQFF,TGTGCCAGCAGGGCCGGGACAGCTCTTCTGGGGGGTACCTACAATGAGCAGTTCTTC
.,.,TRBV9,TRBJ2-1,CASSAGEAYNEQFF,TGTGCCAGCAGCGCGGGAGAGGCGTACAATGAGCAGTTCTTC
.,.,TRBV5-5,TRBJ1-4,CASSLVSGATNEKLLF,TGTGCCAGCAGCCTTGTCAGCGGGGCAACTAATGAAAAACTGCTTTTT
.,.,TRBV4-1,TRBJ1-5,CASSPGVGQPQHF,TGCGCCAGCAGCCCCGGGGTGGGTCAGCCCCAGCATTTT
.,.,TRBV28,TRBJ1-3,CASSLSSGPRNTIYF,TGTGCCAGCAGTTTATCGTCAGGTCCTCGAAACACCATATATTTT
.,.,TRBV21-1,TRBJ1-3,CASSKGAGPILYSGNTIYF,TGTGCCAGCAGCAAAGGGGCAGGGCCAATTCTCTACTCTGGAAACACCATATATTTT
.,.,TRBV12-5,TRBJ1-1,CASHGGLPNTEAFF,TGTGCTAGTCACGGGGGTCTTCCGAACACTGAAGCTTTCTTT
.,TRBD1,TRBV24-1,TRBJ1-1,CATSKTGRNTEAFF,TGTGCCACCAGTAAGACAGGGAGGAACACTGAAGCTTTCTTT
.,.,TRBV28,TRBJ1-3,CASRAQGNTIYF,TGTGCCAGCAGGGCACAGGGAAACACCATATATTTT
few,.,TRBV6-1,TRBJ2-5,CASSGRKTGPQETQYF,TGTGCCAGCAGTGGAAGAAAGACAGGACCACAAGAGACCCAGTACTTC
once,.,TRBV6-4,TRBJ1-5,CALRDSNQPQHF,TGTGCCCTAAGAGATAGCAATCAGCCCCAGCATTTT
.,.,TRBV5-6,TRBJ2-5,CASSLGRWETQYF,TGTGCCAGCAGCTTGGGGAGGTGGGAGACCCAGTACTTC
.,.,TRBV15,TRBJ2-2,CATRVGLRNTGELFF,TGTGCCACCAGGGTGGGACTTCGGAACACCGGGGAGCTGTTTTTT
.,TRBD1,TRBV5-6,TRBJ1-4,CASSLPQGAGYEKLLF,TGTGCCAGCAGCTTACCACAGGGGGCGGGCTATGAAAAACTGCTTTTT
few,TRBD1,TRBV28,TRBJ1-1,CASSWDRREAFF,TGTGCCAGCAGTTGGGACAGGAGAGAAGCTTTCTTT
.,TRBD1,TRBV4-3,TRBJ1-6,CASSQQTGSNSPLHF,TGCGCCAGCAGCCAGCAGACAGGGTCCAATTCACCCCTCCACTTT
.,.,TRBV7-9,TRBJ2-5,CASSFMGLQETQYF,TGTGCCAGCAGCTTCATGGGGCTCCAAGAGACCCAGTACTTC
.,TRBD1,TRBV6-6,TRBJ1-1,CASSRGQGITEAFF,TGTGCCAGCAGCCGGGGACAGGGGATAACTGAAGCTTTCTTT
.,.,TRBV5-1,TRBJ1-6,CASSLAQGGNSPLHF,TGCGCCAGCAGCTTGGCGCAGGGTGGCAATTCACCCCTCCACTTT
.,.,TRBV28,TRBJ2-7,CASSLTRPTREQYF,TGTGCCAGCAGTTTGACAAGGCCTACGAGAGAGCAGTACTTC
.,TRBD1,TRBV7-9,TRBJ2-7,CASSLGTGGEQYF,TGTGCCAGCAGCTTAGGCACAGGGGGCGAGCAGTACTTC
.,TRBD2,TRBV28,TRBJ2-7,CASRTSGGVSYEQYF,TGTGCCAGTAGGACTAGCGGGGGGGTTTCCTACGAGCAGTACTTC
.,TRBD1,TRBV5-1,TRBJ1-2,CASSRQGALGYTF,TGCGCCAGCAGCCGACAGGGGGCGCTTGGCTACACCTTC
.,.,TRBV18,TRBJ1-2,CASSPTPDTDYGYTF,TGTGCCAGCTCACCAACCCCGGACACGGACTATGGCTACACCTTC
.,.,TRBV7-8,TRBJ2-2,CASNLRRANTGELFF,TGTGCCAGCAACTTGAGGAGGGCGAACACCGGGGAGCTGTTTTTT
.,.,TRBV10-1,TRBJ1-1,CASSESEEGENTEAFF,TGCGCCAGCAGTGAGTCGGAAGAGGGTGAGAACACTGAAGCTTTCTTT
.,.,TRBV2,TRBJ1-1,CASSEMALRGRWAFF,TGTGCCAGCAGTGAAATGGCCCTACGGGGGAGGTGGGCTTTCTTT
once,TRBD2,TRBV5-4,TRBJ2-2,CASSTSGRETGELFF,TGTGCCAGCAGCACTAGCGGGAGAGAAACCGGGGAGCTGTTTTTT
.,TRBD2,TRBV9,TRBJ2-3,CASSVESGRETDTQYF,TGTGCCAGCAGCGTAGAAAGCGGGAGGGAAACAGATACGCAGTATTTT
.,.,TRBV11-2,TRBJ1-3,CASSFNSGNTIYF,TGTGCCAGCAGCTTTAACTCTGGAAACACCATATATTTT
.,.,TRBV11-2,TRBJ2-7,CASSFLGGLVVTYEQYF,TGTGCCAGCAGCTTTCTTGGGGGGTTGGTTGTGACTTACGAGCAGTACTTC
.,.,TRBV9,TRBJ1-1,CASSVGPENTEAFF,TGTGCCAGCAGCGTAGGGCCAGAGAACACTGAAGCTTTCTTT
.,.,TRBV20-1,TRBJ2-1,CSASFPGARNEQFF,TGCAGTGCTAGTTTTCCGGGAGCTAGGAATGAGCAGTTCTTC
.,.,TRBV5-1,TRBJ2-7,CASSLSTDYEQYF,TGCGCCAGCAGCTTGTCGACAGACTACGAGCAGTACTTC
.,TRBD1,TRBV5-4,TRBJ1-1,CASSLDRGSMNTEAFF,TGTGCCAGCAGTTTGGACAGGGGGTCTATGAACACTGAAGCTTTCTTT
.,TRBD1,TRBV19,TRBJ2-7,CASSTIVGQGEYEQYF,TGTGCCAGTAGTACCATAGTTGGACAGGGTGAATACGAGCAGTACTTC
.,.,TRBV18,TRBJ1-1,CASSGGGGTEAFF,TGTGCCAGCTCCGGCGGGGGAGGCACTGAAGCTTTCTTT
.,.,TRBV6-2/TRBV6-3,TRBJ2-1,CASSLRDYNEQFF,TGTGCCAGCAGTCTCCGGGACTACAATGAGCAGTTCTTC
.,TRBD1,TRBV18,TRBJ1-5,CASSLTTGTGGDQPQHF,TGTGCCAGCTCACTGACAACCGGGACAGGGGGGGATCAGCCCCAGCATTTT
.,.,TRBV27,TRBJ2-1,CASSLSYTYNEQFF,TGTGCCAGCAGTTTATCTTACACCTACAATGAGCAGTTCTTC
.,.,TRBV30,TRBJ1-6,CAWSDLAGSSYNSPLHF,TGTGCCTGGAGCGACCTTGCGGGGAGCTCCTATAATTCACCCCTCCACTTT
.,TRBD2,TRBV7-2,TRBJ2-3,CASSGTSGNTDTQYF,TGTGCCAGCAGCGGTACTAGCGGGAACACAGATACGCAGTATTTT
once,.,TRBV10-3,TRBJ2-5,CAISAENQETQYF,TGTGCCATCAGTGCGGAGAACCAAGAGACCCAGTACTTC
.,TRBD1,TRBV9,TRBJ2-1,CASSGDRANEQFF,TGTGCCAGCAGCGGGGACAGGGCCAATGAGCAGTTCTTC
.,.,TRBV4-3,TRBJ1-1,CASSQDGPGVDLRTEAFF,TGCGCCAGCAGCCAAGATGGACCAGGGGTTGATTTGAGAACTGAAGCTTTCTTT
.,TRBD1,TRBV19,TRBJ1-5,CASSRLGGQGQDQPQHF,TGTGCCAGTAGTAGACTCGGGGGACAGGGGCAGGATCAGCCCCAGCATTTT
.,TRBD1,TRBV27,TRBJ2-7,CASRPGRTGGSYEQYF,TGTGCCAGCAGGCCGGGCAGGACAGGGGGCTCCTACGAGCAGTACTTC
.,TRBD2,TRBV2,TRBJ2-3,CASTPGTTPSTDTQYF,TGTGCCAGCACCCCCGGGACTACCCCCAGCACAGATACGCAGTATTTT
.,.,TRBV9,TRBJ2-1,CASSPDLNYNEQFF,TGTGCCAGCAGCCCGGACTTAAACTACAATGAGCAGTTCTTC
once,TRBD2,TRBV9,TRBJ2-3,CASSPRGSTDTQYF,TGTGCCAGCAGCCCGCGGGGGAGCACAGATACGCAGTATTTT
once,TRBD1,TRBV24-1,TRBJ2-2,CATSDRGQGRDTGELFF,TGTGCCACCAGTGATCGGGGACAGGGGAGGGACACCGGGGAGCTGTTTTTT
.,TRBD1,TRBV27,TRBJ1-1,CASSGTVLNTEAFF,TGTGCCAGCAGCGGGACAGTATTGAACACTGAAGCTTTCTTT
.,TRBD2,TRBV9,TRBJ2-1,CASSVGRGNEQFF,TGTGCCAGCAGCGTCGGGAGGGGCAATGAGCAGTTCTTC
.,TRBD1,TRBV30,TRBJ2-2,CAWSSDRVDTGELFF,TGTGCCTGGAGTAGCGACAGGGTCGACACCGGGGAGCTGTTTTTT